This T cell receptor beta chain was captured in a study of cytomegalovirus exposure and HLA in healthy donors. Trimming at V came to 4 bases and at J to 11 bases, leaving 15 bases not matched to a gene. The CDR3 length is 16 residues. The germline V gene encodes CDR1 MGHRA and CDR2 YSYEKL. Regarding the study as a whole: Sequencing had likely introduced a cluster of highly shared sequence variants as an artifact. HLA alleles were associated with 15,000 to 20,000 TCR beta sequences in a later analysis at 0.05 false discovery rate. Presence/absence results assume similar sequencing depth per donor, which may not hold.

Comment on this clone: What it recognizes is unknown.

Primers included in the PCR were 60 Vbeta and 13 Jbeta primers. Sequenced by immunoSEQ multiplex PCR; TCRdb stores in-frame clones only, minus some. Its listing shows fewer than 85,000 clones. As for the donors, each was a healthy bone marrow donor. The clonotype was recovered from a man in his thirties or forties in good health and CMV-seronegative. The V and J genes are TRBV4-1 and TRBJ2-5, with 11 bases that match TRBD1. Sequencing input: PBMCs. CDR3 residues: CASSLGGQGGLAEQYF. CDR3 sequence (DNA): TGCGCCAGCAGCCTGGGGGGACAGGGGGGTCTGGCGGAGCAGTACTTC.